This is a list of T cell receptor beta chains from one sample in a study of cytomegalovirus exposure and HLA in healthy donors. Assay: immunoSEQ multiplex PCR; the TCRdb copy retains only in-frame clones and omits some. The repertoire includes 150,000 to 200,000 clones, 70% to 90% of them detected once, and 2% to 2.5% sits in the top ten. The sample taken for sequencing was PBMCs. The receptors were gathered from a woman aged 45-65 years in good health and CMV-seronegative. The CDR3 runs from the conserved cysteine through the conserved F or W. Each record gives: V gene, D gene, clone size, J gene, CDR3 protein, CDR3 DNA. D genes are given only for firm matches. Size is stated for part of the rows, as once, few or many counts, or as a class when the clone is expanded.

TRBV5-1	TRBD1	-	TRBJ2-2	CASSQTGLGTGELFF	TGCGCCAGCAGCCAGACAGGGTTAGGGACCGGGGAGCTGTTTTTT
TRBV9	TRBD1	-	TRBJ2-5	CASSAQLRDRVQETQYF	TGTGCCAGCAGCGCCCAACTCCGGGACAGGGTGCAAGAGACCCAGTACTTC
TRBV9	TRBD1	once	TRBJ2-2	CASSSRTGGEGLFF	TGTGCCAGCAGCTCCCGTACAGGGGGCGAAGGGCTGTTTTTT
TRBV4-1	-	-	TRBJ2-1	CASSQQKGDYEQFF	TGCGCCAGCAGCCAACAAAAAGGGGATTATGAGCAGTTCTTC
TRBV7-7	-	-	TRBJ2-2	CASSSGDTGELFF	TGTGCCAGCAGCTCGGGAGACACCGGGGAGCTGTTTTTT
TRBV27	TRBD2	-	TRBJ2-7	CASSSLAGSPDHEQYF	TGTGCCAGCAGTTCACTAGCGGGATCTCCAGACCACGAGCAGTACTTC
TRBV10-3	-	-	TRBJ2-7	CAAKTGADYEQYF	TGTGCCGCCAAGACAGGCGCCGACTACGAGCAGTACTTC
TRBV5-1	-	-	TRBJ2-3	CASSAWGGDTSTDTQYF	TGCGCCAGCAGCGCGTGGGGCGGGGATACTAGCACAGATACGCAGTATTTT
TRBV6-5	-	-	TRBJ1-2	CASSPSRDTDGYTF	TGTGCCAGCAGCCCGTCCCGGGACACGGATGGCTACACCTTC
TRBV6-5	TRBD2	-	TRBJ2-7	CASSYSSGSYEQYF	TGTGCCAGCAGTTACTCTAGCGGGAGTTACGAGCAGTACTTC
TRBV9	TRBD1	-	TRBJ1-2	CASSVGPFAQQGSGYTF	TGTGCCAGCAGCGTAGGCCCTTTTGCCCAACAGGGGTCTGGCTACACCTTC
TRBV7-2	TRBD1	-	TRBJ1-1	CASSLGQGWTEAFF	TGTGCCAGCAGCTTGGGACAGGGTTGGACTGAAGCTTTCTTT
TRBV18	-	-	TRBJ1-1	CASSSLWSPGNTEAFF	TGTGCCAGCTCATCCCTCTGGTCCCCCGGGAACACTGAAGCTTTCTTT
TRBV19	-	-	TRBJ1-2	CASRRGTVDYGYTF	TGTGCCAGTAGACGGGGAACGGTGGACTATGGCTACACCTTC
TRBV30	-	-	TRBJ2-4	CAWSPDYLLAKNIQYF	TGTGCCTGGAGTCCGGACTATCTCCTAGCCAAAAACATTCAGTACTTC
TRBV18	-	-	TRBJ2-5	CASSLGFGETQYF	TGTGCCAGCTCACTTGGTTTCGGGGAGACCCAGTACTTC
TRBV11-1	TRBD1	-	TRBJ1-2	CASSIDRVGDGYTF	TGTGCCAGCAGCATAGACAGGGTCGGCGATGGCTACACCTTC
TRBV5-5	TRBD2	-	TRBJ2-3	CASRPPGLAKVSDTQYF	TGTGCCAGCAGGCCTCCGGGACTAGCTAAGGTGTCAGATACGCAGTATTTT
TRBV28	TRBD2	-	TRBJ2-7	CASSSSGSFSEQYF	TGTGCCAGCAGTTCTAGCGGGAGCTTCTCCGAGCAGTACTTC
TRBV18	-	-	TRBJ2-7	CASSQLNLEQCF	TGTGCCAGCTCACAACTAAACCTGGAGCAGTGCTTC
TRBV10-1	-	-	TRBJ2-3	CASSPGADTQYF	TGCGCCAGCAGCCCCGGGGCAGATACGCAGTATTTT
TRBV14	TRBD1	-	TRBJ2-2	CAGYGTVGGELFF	TGTGCCGGGTACGGGACAGTCGGCGGGGAGCTGTTTTTT
TRBV6-1	-	-	TRBJ2-1	CASSEGGRSYNEQFF	TGTGCCAGCAGTGAAGGGGGCAGGAGCTACAATGAGCAGTTCTTC
TRBV30	-	-	TRBJ2-1	CAWRETEAALSSYNEQFF	TGTGCCTGGAGGGAAACAGAAGCGGCTCTTAGCTCCTACAATGAGCAGTTCTTC
TRBV7-2	-	-	TRBJ2-7	CASSLGQYIYEQYF	TGTGCCAGCAGCTTAGGGCAGTATATCTACGAGCAGTACTTC
TRBV2	-	once	TRBJ2-3	CASSGPSGWGETQYF	TGTGCCAGCAGTGGTCCCAGCGGGTGGGGGGAGACGCAGTATTTT
TRBV6-6	-	-	TRBJ1-1	CASSYPPVNTEAFF	TGTGCCAGCAGTTACCCCCCGGTAAACACTGAAGCTTTCTTT
TRBV29-1	-	few	TRBJ1-1	CSVRQLHTEAFF	TGCAGCGTTCGACAGCTTCACACTGAAGCTTTCTTT
TRBV28	-	few	TRBJ1-1	CASTSGEMNTEAFF	TGTGCCAGCACTTCAGGGGAAATGAACACTGAAGCTTTCTTT
TRBV23-1	-	-	TRBJ2-7	CASGGTAAYEQYF	TGCGCCAGCGGAGGGACAGCAGCCTACGAGCAGTACTTC
TRBV19	TRBD2	-	TRBJ2-7	CASSSPGAGVYEQYF	TGTGCCAGTAGTTCCCCGGGAGCGGGGGTCTACGAGCAGTACTTC
TRBV28	TRBD1	-	TRBJ1-2	CASWGQGSGYTF	TGTGCCAGCTGGGGACAGGGAAGTGGCTACACCTTC
TRBV6-6	TRBD2	-	TRBJ2-2	CASSSTSSGRTGELFF	TGTGCCAGCAGTTCCACGTCGAGCGGGAGGACCGGGGAGCTGTTTTTT
TRBV6-5	-	once	TRBJ2-7	CASRGQGTYEQYF	TGTGCCAGCAGGGGCCAGGGGACCTACGAGCAGTACTTC
TRBV19	TRBD1	-	TRBJ2-7	CASSISYRGAYEQYF	TGTGCCAGTAGTATTAGTTACAGGGGGGCCTACGAGCAGTACTTC
TRBV19	-	-	TRBJ1-2	CASRTPAQANYGYTF	TGTGCCTCCAGAACCCCGGCACAGGCTAACTATGGCTACACCTTC
TRBV10-3	-	-	TRBJ2-2	CAISYQAWELFF	TGTGCCATCAGTTATCAGGCTTGGGAGCTGTTTTTT
TRBV6-1	-	-	TRBJ1-5	CASKTGLWGNQPQHF	TGTGCCAGCAAAACCGGACTCTGGGGCAATCAGCCCCAGCATTTT
TRBV19	TRBD1	few	TRBJ2-7	CASRRGQGAYEQYF	TGTGCCAGTAGGAGGGGACAGGGGGCCTACGAGCAGTACTTC
TRBV7-2	TRBD2	-	TRBJ2-2	CASSFGTSGRAAGELFF	TGTGCCAGCAGCTTCGGGACTAGCGGGAGGGCCGCCGGGGAGCTGTTTTTT
TRBV7-7	TRBD2	-	TRBJ2-2	CASSSLAGANTGELFF	TGTGCCAGCAGCTCTCTAGCGGGTGCGAACACCGGGGAGCTGTTTTTT
TRBV29-1	TRBD1	-	TRBJ1-4	CSVERRGATNEKLFF	TGCAGCGTTGAACGCAGGGGGGCAACTAATGAAAAACTGTTTTTT
TRBV7-9	-	-	TRBJ1-1	CASSFLLGRGAEAFF	TGTGCCAGCAGCTTTCTTTTAGGGCGGGGCGCTGAAGCTTTCTTT
TRBV4-1	TRBD2	-	TRBJ2-1	CASSQVTVSSGTYNEQFF	TGCGCCAGCAGCCAAGTTACCGTATCTAGCGGGACGTACAATGAGCAGTTCTTC
TRBV2	-	once	TRBJ2-7	CASGPEFLPRDF	TGTGCCAGCGGTCCCGAGTTTCTCCCCAGGGACTTT
TRBV6-5	TRBD1	-	TRBJ1-2	CASSYSILRDRDGYTF	TGTGCCAGCAGTTACTCGATTTTGCGGGACAGGGATGGCTACACCTTC
TRBV14	TRBD2	-	TRBJ2-3	CASSQEEAGTTDTQYF	TGTGCCAGCAGCCAAGAAGAAGCGGGGACCACAGATACGCAGTATTTT
TRBV4-1	TRBD1	-	TRBJ1-5	CASSQDGTGGAQPQHF	TGCGCCAGCAGCCAAGATGGAACAGGGGGCGCTCAGCCCCAGCATTTT